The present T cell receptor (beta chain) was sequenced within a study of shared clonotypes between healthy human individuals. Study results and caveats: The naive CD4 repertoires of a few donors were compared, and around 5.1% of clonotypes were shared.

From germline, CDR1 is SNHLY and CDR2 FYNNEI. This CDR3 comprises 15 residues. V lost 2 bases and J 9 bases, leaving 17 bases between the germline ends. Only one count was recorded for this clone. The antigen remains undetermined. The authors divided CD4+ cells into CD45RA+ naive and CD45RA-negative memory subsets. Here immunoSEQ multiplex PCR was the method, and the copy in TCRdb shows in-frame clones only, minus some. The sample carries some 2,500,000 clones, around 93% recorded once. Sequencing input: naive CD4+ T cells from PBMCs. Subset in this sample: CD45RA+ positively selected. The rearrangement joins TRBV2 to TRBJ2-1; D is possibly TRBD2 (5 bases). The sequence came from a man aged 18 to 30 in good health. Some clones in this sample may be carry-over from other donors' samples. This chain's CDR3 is CASSELLAQGTEQFF. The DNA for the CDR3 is TGTGCCAGCAGTGAACTCTTAGCGCAAGGCACTGAGCAGTTCTTC.